Below, 28 T cell receptor beta chains from the same sample are listed, as sequenced in a study of blood T cell repertoires in COVID-19 (dated by TCRdb to 2019 to 2021). The library was generated by the immunoSEQ multiplex PCR assay. TCRdb stores this immuneACCESS table with in-frame sequences only. Part of the clones is absent; in the studies checked, under half of the shortfall reflects unresolved V genes, and no reason is known for the rest. In this sample the table shows 250,000 to 350,000 clones, around 87% of which occur a single time. The ten largest clones take up around 8% of the sample. Sample: peripheral blood. The receptors derive from a woman in her fifties or sixties who had recovered from COVID-19.

CDR3 nucleotide sequence: TGCGCCAGCAGCTTGGAGGGCCAGGGATCTGGCGGCTACACCTTC. Translated: CASSLEGQGSGGYTF. The chain recombines TRBV5-1 with TRBJ1-2, with a possible D match to TRBD1 (5 bases). Germline values: CDR1 SGHRS, CDR2 YFSETQ. Trimming took off 0 bases at V and 8 bases at J, with 17 bases between the two ends. The CDR3 loop spans 15 amino acids.

V gene TRBV24-1 combines with J gene TRBJ1-2; D possibly corresponds to TRBD1 (5 bases). Germline V gene sequence: CDR1 KGHDR, CDR2 SFDVKD. The CDR3 consists of 14 residues. V was pared by 4 bases and J by 8 bases, with 16 bases between. Here the CDR3 reads CATSDSTGWRGYTF. The CDR3 coding sequence is TGTGCCACCAGTGACTCAACAGGTTGGCGGGGCTACACCTTC.

The chain has TRBV12-3 or TRBV12-4 and TRBJ2-1, with 9 bases identical to TRBD2. The CDR3 loop spans 13 amino acids. V dropped 5 bases and J dropped 9; count of bases not matched to a gene: 5. CDR3 loop: CASSPGLAGEQFF. CDR3 bases: TGTGCCAGCAGTCCGGGACTAGCCGGTGAGCAGTTCTTC.

The CDR3 coding sequence is TGCGCCAGCAGTGAGAGGGGAATTTCAAGCGGGGAGCTGTTTTTT. It yields the protein CASSERGISSGELFF. The chain combines TRBV10-1 with TRBJ2-2, with D perhaps matching TRBD1 (5 bases). Trimming removed 2 bases from V and 7 bases from J, with 14 bases in between. The CDR3 covers 15 residues. Germline V CDR1 and CDR2: WNHNN, SYGVQD (reference sequence).

The chain employs TRBV3-1 (or the pseudogene TRBV3-2) and TRBJ2-7; no firm D call. V was trimmed by 1 base and J by 7 bases, leaving 5 bases between them. This CDR3 has 11 amino acids. Germline CDR1 and CDR2: LGHDT and YNNKEL (reference sequence). The CDR3 DNA follows: TGTGCCAGCAGCCAAGCGTTAGAGCAGTACTTC. Amino acids: CASSQALEQYF.

This clone was observed a single time. The chain is built from TRBV19 and TRBJ2-7, with TRBD1 matching over 8 bases. The ends lost 5 bases at V and 2 bases at J; junction bases unmatched: 17. The CDR3 runs to 18 residues. Per germline, CDR1 LNHDA and CDR2 SQIVND (reference sequence). CDR3 in amino acids: CASSLGRGPAGVTYEQYF. The CDR3 bases are TGTGCCAGTAGTCTCGGCAGGGGGCCCGCAGGGGTAACCTACGAGCAGTACTTC. Looking up the rest from reference TRBV19 and TRBJ2-7 gives the full variable domain: DGGITQSPKYLFRKEGQNVTLSCEQNLNHDAMYWYRQDPGQGLRLIYYSQIVNDFQKGDIAEGYSVSREKKESFPLTVTSAQKNPTAFYLCASSLGRGPAGVTYEQYFGPGTRLTVT.

This rearrangement joins TRBV6-5 to TRBJ1-1; D is undetermined. Germline CDR1 and CDR2: MNHEY and SVGAGI. V lost 6 bases, J lost 1 base, and 15 bases lay in between. The CDR3 covers 15 residues. The CDR3 spells CASRSPRFRNTEAFF. The CDR3 bases are TGTGCCAGCAGGTCCCCTAGATTTCGGAACACTGAAGCTTTCTTT.

The DNA of the CDR3 is TGTGCCAGCAGTAGAGCAGGGGTCGAGCAGTACTTC. Translation: CASSRAGVEQYF. The chain combines TRBV6-5 with TRBJ2-7; a possible D gene is TRBD1 (6 bases). This CDR3 spans 12 amino acids. CDR1 and CDR2 (germline): MNHEY, SVGAGI. V lost 5 bases to trimming and J lost 6 bases, with 11 bases between them.

The genes are TRBV29-1 and TRBJ2-1; D ambiguous. The CDR3 loop spans 13 amino acids. The V end was cut by 5 bases, the J end by 1 base, with 9 bases between. Germline CDR1 reads SQVTM; CDR2 reads ANQGSEA. The CDR3: CSVYTLSYNEQFF. In DNA form, the CDR3 reads TGCAGCGTTTACACACTATCCTACAATGAGCAGTTCTTC.

The chain combines TRBV7-2 with TRBJ2-3; 12 bases line up with TRBD2. Looked up from germline, CDR1 is SGHTA and CDR2 is FQGNSA. The trim removed 5 bases at V and 1 base at J, leaving 7 bases unmatched. The CDR3 runs to 17 residues. For the CDR3, the DNA is TGTGCCAGCAGCCCTCGACTAGCGGGGGCCGGCACAGATACGCAGTATTTT. This encodes CASSPRLAGAGTDTQYF.

V is TRBV16 and J is TRBJ1-1; 7 bases line up with TRBD1. The CDR3 covers 14 residues. With 4 bases clipped from V and 2 bases from J, the junction kept 4 bases outside the gene matches. Germline CDR1 KGHSY, CDR2 FQNENV. The CDR3 is CASSRRTGNTEAFF. CDR3 nucleotides: TGTGCCAGCAGCCGCAGGACAGGTAACACTGAAGCTTTCTTT. Complete variable domain (other parts from reference TRBV16 and TRBJ1-1): GEEVAQTPKHLVRGEGQKAKLYCAPIKGHSYVFWYQQVLKNEFKFLISFQNENVFDETGMPKERFSAKCLPNSPCSLEIQATKLEDSAVYFCASSRRTGNTEAFFGQGTRLTVV.

This rearrangement joins TRBV28 to TRBJ1-3; 8 nucleotides align to TRBD1. CDR3 length: 14 residues. The germline V gene encodes CDR1 MDHEN and CDR2 SYDVKM. The ends lost 4 bases at V and 7 bases at J; junction bases unmatched: 6. The CDR3 is CASSSTTGVNTIYF. CDR3 nucleotide sequence: TGTGCCAGCAGTTCGACGACAGGGGTGAACACCATATATTTT.

The chain recombines TRBV5-5 with TRBJ2-2; D is possibly TRBD1 (6 bases). The CDR3 consists of 15 residues. The germline V gene encodes CDR1 SGHKS and CDR2 YYEKEE (reference sequence). V lost 5 bases and J lost 6, with 17 bases in between. The CDR3 sequence is CASSRNQGSPGELFF. The CDR3 nucleotides are TGTGCCAGCAGTCGAAATCAGGGGAGTCCCGGGGAGCTGTTTTTT.

This chain connects TRBV18 to TRBJ1-1; 8 nucleotides align to TRBD1. The CDR3 is 15 residues long. J gave up 3 bases and V 3 bases, and 6 bases lay outside the gene matches. Per the germline V gene, CDR1 is KGHSH and CDR2 is LQKENI. The chain's CDR3 is CASSPNQGAYTEAFF. In nucleotides, the CDR3 is TGTGCCAGCTCACCTAACCAGGGGGCGTACACTGAAGCTTTCTTT.

The chain combines TRBV30 with TRBJ1-4, with D unresolved. The CDR3 totals 12 residues. Germline V gives CDR1 GTSNPN, CDR2 SVGIG (reference sequence). V gave up 3 bases and J gave up 4 bases, with 6 bases separating them. CDR3 protein: CAWSGDNEKLFF. DNA for the CDR3: TGTGCCTGGAGCGGGGATAATGAAAAACTGTTTTTT.

The chain carries TRBV3-1 (or the pseudogene TRBV3-2) and TRBJ2-1; 7 bases fit TRBD2. The ends lost 3 bases at V and 6 bases at J; junction bases unmatched: 2. Germline V lookup: CDR1 LGHDT, CDR2 YNNKEL (reference sequence). The CDR3 is 13 amino acids. The CDR3 nucleotides are TGTGCCAGCAGCCAGTCTAGCGGCAATGAGCAGTTCTTC. It codes for CASSQSSGNEQFF.

The rearrangement uses TRBV3-1 (or the pseudogene TRBV3-2) and TRBJ2-3, with 13 bases that match TRBD2. The J segment lost 2 bases and the V segment lost 0 bases, leaving 8 bases of the junction unmatched. The CDR3 runs 19 residues. The V gene's germline CDR1 is LGHDT and CDR2 YNNKEL (reference sequence). The CDR3 nucleotides are TGTGCCAGCAGCCAAGATCTGAGACTAGCGGGGGGCACCACAGATACGCAGTATTTT. Protein product: CASSQDLRLAGGTTDTQYF.

The rearrangement links TRBV4-1 to TRBJ2-1; the match to TRBD2 covers 9 bases. The CDR3 extends over 16 amino acids. V shed 0 bases and J 7 bases; nucleotides not matched to a gene: 7. Germline V lookup: CDR1 MGHRA, CDR2 YSYEKL. Written as DNA, the CDR3 is TGCGCCAGCAGCCAAGAAAGGCGGGAGGGGATTAATGAGCAGTTCTTC. This gives the protein CASSQERREGINEQFF.

V is TRBV3-1 (or the pseudogene TRBV3-2) and J is TRBJ2-3; D might be TRBD1 (6 bases). Trimming took off 0 bases at V and 9 bases at J, with 10 bases between the two ends. The CDR3 runs to 13 residues. The germline V gene has CDR1 LGHDT and CDR2 YNNKEL (reference sequence). The CDR3: CASSQDIQGTQYF. In DNA form, the CDR3 reads TGTGCCAGCAGCCAAGATATCCAGGGGACGCAGTATTTT.

The chain uses TRBV6-5 and TRBJ1-1; TRBD1 aligns across 7 bases. Unmatched junction bases numbered 5, after V lost 5 bases and J lost 5 bases. There are 13 residues in the CDR3. Germline V gene sequence: CDR1 MNHEY, CDR2 SVGAGI. In DNA form, the CDR3 reads TGTGCCAGCAGTCAAAGGGGGCAGACTGAAGCTTTCTTT. This gives the protein CASSQRGQTEAFF.

The V gene is TRBV11-2, the J gene TRBJ1-6; the match to TRBD1 covers 11 bases. This CDR3 region has 16 residues. V gave up 4 bases and J gave up 5 bases; unmatched junction bases: 4. CDR1 is SGHAT and CDR2 is FQNNGV in the germline V gene. The CDR3 reads CASSYGQGADNSPLHF. CDR3 bases: TGTGCCAGCAGCTACGGACAGGGGGCCGATAATTCACCCCTCCACTTT.

The V call is TRBV18, the J call TRBJ2-2; D is undetermined. Germline CDR1 is KGHSH and CDR2 is LQKENI. CDR3 length: 15 amino acids. The germline V and J ends were trimmed by 2 bases and 1 base, with 8 bases remaining between them. CDR3 sequence: CASSPARENTGELFF. The CDR3 DNA follows: TGTGCCAGCTCACCAGCCCGAGAGAACACCGGGGAGCTGTTTTTT.

The chain couples TRBV28 to TRBJ2-1; D is unresolved. Germline V gene data show CDR1 as MDHEN and CDR2 as SYDVKM. V was shortened by 3 bases and J by 0 bases, with 9 bases between the two germline ends. This CDR3 comprises 15 residues. CDR3 sequence: CASSFSESSYNEQFF. CDR3 in DNA: TGTGCCAGCAGTTTCAGCGAAAGCTCCTACAATGAGCAGTTCTTC. Together with reference TRBV28 and TRBJ2-1, the CDR3 gives the full variable domain: DVKVTQSSRYLVKRTGEKVFLECVQDMDHENMFWYRQDPGLGLRLIYFSYDVKMKEKGDIPEGYSVSREKKERFSLILESASTNQTSMYLCASSFSESSYNEQFFGPGTRLTVL.

CDR3 coding DNA: TGTGCCAGCAGACAAGAGGCCCCGAATGAGCAGTTCTTC. Translation: CASRQEAPNEQFF. The chain uses TRBV12-3 or TRBV12-4 and TRBJ2-1; the D is unclear. The V and J ends lost 6 bases and 7 bases respectively, with 13 bases between them. The CDR3 is made up of 13 amino acids.

The chain carries TRBV7-8 and TRBJ2-7, with 7 bases lining up with TRBD1. Germline CDR1 reads SGHVS; CDR2 reads FQNEAQ. After removal of 1 base from V and 2 bases from J, the junction contained 5 bases not matched to a gene. The length of the CDR3 is 15 residues. The CDR3 protein is CASSLGDRATYEQYF. The CDR3, as DNA: TGTGCCAGCAGCTTAGGTGACAGGGCTACCTACGAGCAGTACTTC. The full variable domain, rest sourced from reference TRBV7-8 and TRBJ2-7, is GAGVSQSPRYKVAKRGQDVALRCDPISGHVSLFWYQQALGQGPEFLTYFQNEAQLDKSGLPSDRFFAERPEGSVSTLKIQRTQQEDSAVYLCASSLGDRATYEQYFGPGTRLTVT.

The chain joins TRBV6-2 or TRBV6-3 to TRBJ2-1, with a tentative D call TRBD2 (5 bases). The germline gives CDR1 MNHEY, CDR2 SVGEGT. Trimming stripped 0 bases from V and 12 bases from J, with 12 bases between. This CDR3 contains 13 residues. CDR3 sequence: CASSYSGVDRQFF. CDR3 nucleotide sequence: TGTGCCAGCAGTTACTCCGGGGTAGATCGGCAGTTCTTC.

V gene TRBV6-1 combines with J gene TRBJ2-3; possible D gene TRBD1, 5 bases. Germline CDR1 is MNHNS and CDR2 is SASEGT. The germline V and J ends were trimmed by 2 bases and 6 bases, with 18 bases remaining between them. This CDR3 is built from 16 residues. The CDR3, as DNA: TGTGCCAGCAGTGAACTCCAGGGAAGGGGCGCGGATACGCAGTATTTT. Its protein product is CASSELQGRGADTQYF.

The chain employs TRBV3-1 (or the pseudogene TRBV3-2) and TRBJ2-3; the D is unclear. Between the trimmed V and J ends, which lost 1 base and 0 bases, there was a span of 8 bases. Germline V gene data show CDR1 as LGHDT and CDR2 as YNNKEL (reference sequence). This CDR3 is built from 15 residues. The CDR3 region is CASSQGPGSTDTQYF. CDR3 sequence (DNA): TGTGCCAGCAGCCAAGGGCCAGGCAGCACAGATACGCAGTATTTT.